The clone carrying this TCR beta chain came up a few times. The sample is drawn from a study of blood T cell repertoires in COVID-19. Overall study context: The United States, Italy and Spain supplied acute and convalescent COVID-19 samples. Sample material is recorded as cDNA or gDNA derived from T cells, B-cell-depleted T cells, or PBMCs.

Germline V gene data show CDR1 as LGHNA and CDR2 as YNFKEQ. The V and J ends lost 2 bases and 0 bases respectively, with 8 bases between them. This CDR3 contains 15 residues. TCRdb's table, derived via immunoSEQ multiplex PCR, lists solely in-frame clones and lacks some. The repertoire includes about 210,000 clones, around 92% of them detected once, and 1% to 1.5% sits in the top ten. This clonotype originated in a man in his thirties or forties with acute or convalescent COVID-19. Sequencing used peripheral blood. The chain recombines TRBV4-2 with TRBJ1-3; D not resolved. The CDR3 DNA is TGTGCCAGCAGCCAATTCTTGTACTCTGGAAACACCATATATTTT. It encodes CASSQFLYSGNTIYF.